Given below is one T cell receptor beta chain in context. Its antigen is currently unknown. Under the authors' procedure: Filtering was not the same, since immunoSEQ gave junction-only sequences without quality scores. TCRdb's copy holds only in-frame clones and misses some; the assay was immunoSEQ multiplex PCR. That table gives V, J and clone size, and the DNA gave D and trimming. The table has hundreds of thousands of clones, about 96% seen once; the top ten hold less than 0.25%. CD45RO-negative, CCR7-positively selected cells formed the naive CD8 fraction, excluding terminally differentiated effector memory CD45RA+ cells. The data derive from a study of shared clonotypes between healthy human individuals. The study, taken as a whole, reports: Lower generation probabilities were found for non-shared clonotypes than for those shared by all four donors.

The CDR3 extends over 15 amino acids. The germline CDR1 and CDR2 sequences are SGDLS and YYNGEE. Trimming removed 3 bases from V and 7 bases from J, with 17 bases in between. Sequenced material: naive CD8+ T cells sorted from blood. The TCR was taken from a man between 25 and 39 years old in good health. V usage is TRBV9 and J usage is TRBJ2-1; D is unresolved. The CDR3 DNA follows: TGTGCCAGCAGCGAGGGCGCCCGAGGAGTGAATGAGCAGTTCTTC. Translating it yields CASSEGARGVNEQFF.